The source of this T cell receptor (beta chain) is a study of identical twins. Study conclusions and caveats: Researchers caution that invariant MAIT and iNKT cells could partly confound zero-insertion analyses. Insertions ran lower in abundant cord blood beta clonotypes, though not in memory repertoires.

Note on this clonotype: No antigen is known for it.

CDR1 is SEHNR and CDR2 is FQNEAQ in the germline V gene (reference sequence). Trimming took 2 bases from V and 6 from J, leaving 16 bases between them. The CDR3 spans 16 residues. TCRdb fed the 5' RACE reads into MiXCR, producing one record per CDR3 protein. This table has just over 500,000 distinct CDR3 sequences, around 20% appearing once. Separately, the same data were catalogued under a study of T cells expressing NK-cell markers. That investigation notes: The authors sequenced eight donors, of whom seven were HCMV-seropositive and one was seronegative. Among several donors, these clonotypes also ranked first in the CD3+CD56-NKG2C+ fraction.

Sample: CD4+ T cells sorted from blood. The chain joins TRBV7-9 to TRBJ2-2; no reliable D call. This TCR was recovered from a woman between 18 and 29 years old in good health. The CDR3 sequence is CASSLLRQTRAGELFF. CDR3 nucleotides: TGTGCCAGCAGCTTACTTAGACAAACCCGGGCCGGGGAGCTGTTTTTT.